Listed below are T cell receptor beta chains from one sample, sequenced in a study of post-analysis software for immune sequencing data. TCRdb re-called the PCR reads with MiXCR, one entry per CDR3 protein. The sample has fewer than 850,000 distinct CDR3 sequences; less than 35% are singletons. Sequenced input: blood. The source of these receptors is a girl aged 10 to 17 with multiple sclerosis. Each CDR3 is given with its conserved first and last residue. Each record gives: D gene, V gene, J gene, clone size, CDR3 protein, CDR3 DNA. The D gene is left open where the match is weak. Clone size appears in some rows only: once, few, many, or a class for an expanded clone.

TRBD1	TRBV4-3	TRBJ2-7	NA	CASSRDGQGDHEQYF	TGCGCCAGCAGCCGAGACGGACAGGGGGACCACGAGCAGTACTTC
NA	TRBV20-1	TRBJ2-5	few	CSARDSIRRWETQYF	TGCAGTGCTAGAGATTCTATTCGGCGATGGGAGACCCAGTACTTC
TRBD2	TRBV7-2	TRBJ2-7	few	CASSPDVAGRTYEQYF	TGTGCCAGCAGCCCCGACGTAGCGGGAAGGACCTACGAGCAGTACTTC
NA	TRBV4-2	TRBJ1-4	NA	CASSKNRDKGEKLFF	TGTGCCAGCAGCAAAAACCGCGACAAAGGTGAAAAACTGTTTTTT
NA	TRBV7-2	TRBJ2-3	few	CASSVRQPGSTDTQYF	TGTGCCAGCAGCGTACGCCAACCGGGGAGCACAGATACGCAGTATTTT
TRBD2	TRBV5-1	TRBJ2-1	few	CASRPGNSGRKNEQFF	TGCGCCAGCCGACCGGGAAATAGCGGGAGAAAGAATGAGCAGTTCTTC
TRBD2	TRBV7-9	TRBJ2-1	NA	CASSVTSAYNEQFF	TGTGCCAGCAGCGTAACTAGCGCCTACAATGAGCAGTTCTTC
NA	TRBV15	TRBJ2-5	many	CATSRGGGNQETQYF	TGTGCCACCAGCAGGGGTGGGGGAAACCAAGAGACCCAGTACTTC
NA	TRBV11-2	TRBJ2-3	many	CASSLRLVDSDTQYF	TGTGCCAGCAGCTTACGACTAGTTGACTCAGATACGCAGTATTTT
TRBD1	TRBV11-2	TRBJ2-6	NA	CASSLRGPGQGQSNVLTF	TGTGCCAGCAGCTTAAGGGGACCTGGACAGGGCCAATCCAACGTCCTGACTTTC
NA	TRBV27	TRBJ2-4	NA	CASSGRTYNEQYF	TGTGCCAGCAGTGGTAGGACCTACAATGAGCAGTACTTC
TRBD1	TRBV29-1	TRBJ2-1	NA	CSVEAGTGSSSYNEQFF	TGCAGCGTTGAAGCAGGGACAGGTTCTTCCTCCTACAATGAGCAGTTCTTC
TRBD1	TRBV7-9	TRBJ2-1	NA	CASSTRQGQPYNEQFF	TGTGCCAGCAGCACCCGACAGGGTCAACCTTACAATGAGCAGTTCTTC
NA	TRBV7-9	TRBJ2-3	few	CASSLVPTTDTQYF	TGTGCCAGCAGCTTAGTTCCAACCACAGATACGCAGTATTTT